This T cell receptor (beta chain) was found in a study of tumor and adjacent non-tumor tissue in lung cancer. The wider study: Histology: under 15 adenocarcinoma, a couple of squamous cell carcinoma, 1 small cell lung cancer.

The library came from three nested PCR rounds adapted from ARM-PCR protocols. TCRdb reanalysed the multiplex PCR reads using MiXCR and keeps one entry per CDR3 protein. In the table there are about 110,000 distinct CDR3 sequences, about 63% of which are singletons. About this clonotype: Its antigen remains unidentified. Mismatch with germline at one junction end may stem from a read error.

RNA was extracted from bulk tissue without any cell sorting. More than 3 cm separated this lung sample from the edge of the tumor. Germline values: CDR1 SQVTM, CDR2 ANQGSEA. The CDR3 has 11 residues. Findings and limits, study-wide: Top 100 clones took a larger repertoire share in normal lung.

The sample was distant non-tumor lung tissue. This receptor was identified in a man aged 55 to 70 with non-small cell lung cancer. The rearrangement joins TRBV29-1 to TRBJ2-1; D unresolved. The CDR3 nucleotides read TGCAGAGTTGAAGGCCACAATGAGCAATTCTTC. Protein: CRVEGHNEQFF.